Included here is one T cell receptor (beta chain) sequence, with context. Its antigen is not identified. Using immunoSEQ multiplex PCR, the repertoire was profiled, and TCRdb retains in-frame clones only, with some absent. The table records fewer than 90,000 clones, over 90% of them present only once. V dropped 5 bases and J dropped 2; count of bases not matched to a gene: 5. In germline, CDR1 is SGHVS, CDR2 FQNEAQ. The CDR3 length is 14 residues. The data stem from a study of OX40 agonist ivuxolimab in advanced cancers. Study overall: Every 2 weeks, patients got intravenous ivuxolimab at one of six dose levels (0.01-10 mg/kg). People in dose escalation had one of these cancers: hepatocellular carcinoma, melanoma, renal cell or head and neck cancer. The study's findings and limits: With doses of 0.1 to 3.0 mg/kg, CD4+ and CD8+ blood T cells had undergone clonal expansion by week 6. With doses of 0.1-3.0 mg/kg, partial responders showed among the lowest clonal expansion.

This chain links TRBV7-8 with TRBJ2-5; the match to TRBD2 covers 7 bases. Material: CD4+ or CD8+ T cells sorted from blood, obtained in a trial of the OX40 agonist ivuxolimab. The origin of this receptor is an adult with an advanced solid tumor such as melanoma, head and neck, liver or kidney cancer. The CDR3 sequence is CASSALARQETQYF. CDR3 bases: TGTGCCAGCAGCGCACTAGCGCGGCAAGAGACCCAGTACTTC.